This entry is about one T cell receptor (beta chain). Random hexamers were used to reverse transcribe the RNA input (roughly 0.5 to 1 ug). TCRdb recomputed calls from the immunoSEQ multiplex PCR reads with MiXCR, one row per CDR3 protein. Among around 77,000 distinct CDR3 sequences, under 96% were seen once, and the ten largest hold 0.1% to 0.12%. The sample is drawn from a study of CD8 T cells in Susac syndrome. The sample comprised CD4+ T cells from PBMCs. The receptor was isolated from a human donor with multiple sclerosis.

CDR3 coding DNA: TGTGCCTGGAGTACAAGCTCCTACGAGCAGTACTTC. Protein product: CAWSTSSYEQYF. The V call is TRBV30, the J call TRBJ2-7, with D uncertain. The CDR3 runs to 12 residues. CDR1 is GTSNPN and CDR2 is SVGIG in the germline V gene (reference sequence). The V gene lost 2 bases and the J gene lost 0 bases, with 5 bases spanning the gap.